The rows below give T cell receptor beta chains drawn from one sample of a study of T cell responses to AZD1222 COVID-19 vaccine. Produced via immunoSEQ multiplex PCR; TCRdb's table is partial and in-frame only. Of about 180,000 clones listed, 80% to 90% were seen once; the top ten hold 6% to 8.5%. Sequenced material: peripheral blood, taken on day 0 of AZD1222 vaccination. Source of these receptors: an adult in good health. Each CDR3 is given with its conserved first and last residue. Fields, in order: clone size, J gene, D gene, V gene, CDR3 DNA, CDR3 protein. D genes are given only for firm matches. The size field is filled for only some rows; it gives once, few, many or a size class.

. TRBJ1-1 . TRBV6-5 TGTGCCAGCCGCGATGACCCCCGAAGGGGTGAAGCTTTCTTT CASRDDPRRGEAFF
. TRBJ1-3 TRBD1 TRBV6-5 TGTGCCAGCAGGAAAACAGGGGGCGGAAACACCATATATTTT CASRKTGGGNTIYF
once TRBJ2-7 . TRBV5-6 TGTGCCAGCAGCTTGGGGGAATCCTACGAGCAGTACTTC CASSLGESYEQYF
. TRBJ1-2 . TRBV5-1 TGCGCCAGCAGCTTTCGGCGGGATGGCTACACCTTC CASSFRRDGYTF
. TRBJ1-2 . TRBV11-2 TGTGCCAGCAGCTTAGCAAAGGGTCATGGCTACACCTTC CASSLAKGHGYTF
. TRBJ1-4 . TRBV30 TGTGCCTCCATGAGGTGGGATAACGAAAAACTGTTTTTT CASMRWDNEKLFF
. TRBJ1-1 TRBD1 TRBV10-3 TGTGCCATCAGGAGGGACAGGGAAGGGGACACTGAAGCTTTCTTT CAIRRDREGDTEAFF
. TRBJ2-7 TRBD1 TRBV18 TGTGCCAGCTCACCGGGCCAGGGGGCCGGGTACGAGCAGTACTTC CASSPGQGAGYEQYF
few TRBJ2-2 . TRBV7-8 TGTGCCAGCAGCTTCACCGGGGAGCTGTTTTTT CASSFTGELFF
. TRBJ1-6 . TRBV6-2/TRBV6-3 TGTGCCAGCAGTAGGGACATTACTTCGGGCAATTCACCCCTCCACTTT CASSRDITSGNSPLHF
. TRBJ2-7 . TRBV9 TGTGCCAGCAGCCCAGGACAGTCCTACGAGCAGTACTTC CASSPGQSYEQYF
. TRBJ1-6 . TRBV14 TGTGCCAGCAGCCAAGCCAGGGGTACCTATAATTCACCCCTCCACTTT CASSQARGTYNSPLHF
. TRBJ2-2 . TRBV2 TGTGCCAGCGCTAGGGGCCCGGGGCGGGCCGGGGAGCTGTTTTTT CASARGPGRAGELFF
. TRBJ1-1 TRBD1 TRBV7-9 TGTGCCAGCAGATGGGGACAGACAGAAGCTTTCTTT CASRWGQTEAFF
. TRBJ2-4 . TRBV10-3 TGTGCCATCAGTGAGACCGACGCTAGTATTCAGTACTTC CAISETDASIQYF
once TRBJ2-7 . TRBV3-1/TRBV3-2 TGTGCCAGCAGCCAAGGCTTGGGGGGTATTGGCCCCTACGAGCAGTACTTC CASSQGLGGIGPYEQYF
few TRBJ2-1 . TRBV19 TGTGCCACTGCGGGGTTGAACAATGAGCAGTTCTTC CATAGLNNEQFF
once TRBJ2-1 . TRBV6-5 TGTGCCAGCAGTTCCTCAGCGGCCCTTCCCTACAATGAGCAGTTCTTC CASSSSAALPYNEQFF
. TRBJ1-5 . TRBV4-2 TGTGCCAGCAGCCAGGCCGCAGGGAAAGGTCAGCCCCAGCATTTT CASSQAAGKGQPQHF
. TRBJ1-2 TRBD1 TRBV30 TGTGCCTGGAGTGTATTCAGGGGGGAGGGCTACACCTTC CAWSVFRGEGYTF
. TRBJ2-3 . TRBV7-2 TGTGCCAGCAGCTTTAAGAGTGCCGGGACGTCACAGTTCACAGATACGCAGTATTTT CASSFKSAGTSQFTDTQYF
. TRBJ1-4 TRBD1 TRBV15 TGTGCCACCAGCAGAGGGGACAGGACAACTGAAAAACTGTTTTTT CATSRGDRTTEKLFF
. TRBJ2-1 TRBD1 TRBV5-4 TGTGCCAGCAGCCTGGGACAGGCTCGTGATGAGCAGTTCTTC CASSLGQARDEQFF
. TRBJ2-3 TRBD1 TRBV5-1 TGCGCCAGCAGCTTGGGACTAGGGACAGGGAGAACAGATACGCAGTATTTT CASSLGLGTGRTDTQYF
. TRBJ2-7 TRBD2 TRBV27 TGTGCCAGCAGTTTATCGGCGGGGGGCAATTACGAGCAGTACTTC CASSLSAGGNYEQYF
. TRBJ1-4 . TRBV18 TGTGCCAGCTCACATCAGACTCGCGGGACCCCAGATGAAAAACTGTTTTTT CASSHQTRGTPDEKLFF
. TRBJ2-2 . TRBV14 TGTGCCAGCAGCCAAGCCCTGAGCTGGGACTCGAACACCGGGGAGCTGTTTTTT CASSQALSWDSNTGELFF
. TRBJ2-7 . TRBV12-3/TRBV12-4 TGTGCCAGCAGTTTAGGCAGCTACGAGCAGTACTTC CASSLGSYEQYF
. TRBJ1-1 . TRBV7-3 TGTGCCAGCAGCCCGTCCTCTAGGAACACTGAAGCTTTCTTT CASSPSSRNTEAFF
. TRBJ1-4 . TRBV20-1 TGCAGTGCTAGTAGAGCCAAGAATGAAAAACTGTTTTTT CSASRAKNEKLFF
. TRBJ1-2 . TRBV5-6 TGTGCCAGCAGCTTGGATGGTTTAGAATTGAGTGGCTACACCTTC CASSLDGLELSGYTF
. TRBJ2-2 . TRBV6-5 TGTGCCAGCAGTCATCAACACACCGGGGAGCTGTTTTTT CASSHQHTGELFF
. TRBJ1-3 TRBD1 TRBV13 TGTGCCAGCGGTCGCGAGACAGGGGATTACCGAACCTCTGGAAACACCATATATTTT CASGRETGDYRTSGNTIYF
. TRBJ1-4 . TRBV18 TGTGCCAGCTCACTTGACGGGACTAATGAAAAACTGTTTTTT CASSLDGTNEKLFF
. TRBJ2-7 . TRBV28 TGTGCCAGCAGTTCCGGGACTCGTATTTACGAGCAGTACTTC CASSSGTRIYEQYF
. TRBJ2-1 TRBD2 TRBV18 TGTGCCAGCTCACCCGGGACTACGAATGAGCAGTTCTTC CASSPGTTNEQFF
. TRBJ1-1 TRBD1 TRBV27 TGTGCCAGCAGACCACTCGGGTTCGGCCGGGACAGGGATTGGACTGAAGCTTTCTTT CASRPLGFGRDRDWTEAFF
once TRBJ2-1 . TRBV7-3 TGTGCCAGCAGCCCAACCTCTGGAGCCCACAATGAGCAGTTCTTC CASSPTSGAHNEQFF
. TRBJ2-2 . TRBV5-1 TGCGCCAGCACCCCGCCTGGGGAGGTGGTTGGCACCGGGGAGCTGTTTTTT CASTPPGEVVGTGELFF
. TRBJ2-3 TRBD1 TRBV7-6 TGTGCCAGCAGCTTAGCGGGACAGGGGGCAGATACGCAGTATTTT CASSLAGQGADTQYF
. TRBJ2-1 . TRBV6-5 TGTGCCAGCAGTTACCGGCACCGAGGATCCTACAATGAGCAGTTCTTC CASSYRHRGSYNEQFF
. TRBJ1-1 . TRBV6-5 TGTGCCAGCAGTTACGCAGGGGAAGTCATGAACACTGAAGCTTTCTTT CASSYAGEVMNTEAFF
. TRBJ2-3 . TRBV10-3 TGTGCCATCAACCCGGGGGGCTCCACAGATACGCAGTATTTT CAINPGGSTDTQYF
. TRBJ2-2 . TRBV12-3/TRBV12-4 TGTGCCAGCAGTTGGGCCGGGGAGCTGTTTTTT CASSWAGELFF
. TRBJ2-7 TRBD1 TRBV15 TGTGCCACCAGCAGCCAGGGACAGGGGTTCTGGCAGTACTTC CATSSQGQGFWQYF
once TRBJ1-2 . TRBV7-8 TGTGCCAGCAGCTTAGTCAGATTTAATAACTATGGCTACACCTTC CASSLVRFNNYGYTF
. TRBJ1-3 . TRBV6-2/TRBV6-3 TGTGCCAGCAGTTACGTCGCCTCTGGAAACACCATATATTTT CASSYVASGNTIYF
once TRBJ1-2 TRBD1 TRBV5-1 TGCGCCAGCAGCCCTGGACAGGAAGACTATGGCTACACCTTC CASSPGQEDYGYTF
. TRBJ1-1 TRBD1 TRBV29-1 TGCAGTACAGGGGGGGCGACTGAAGCTTTCTTT CSTGGATEAFF
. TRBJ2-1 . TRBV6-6 TGTGCCAGCAGTTACTCCGGGGCGGGCGAGCAGTTCTTC CASSYSGAGEQFF
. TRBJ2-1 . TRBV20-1 TGCAGTGCTAGTCAAGCGGGTGGATACAATGAGCAGTTCTTC CSASQAGGYNEQFF
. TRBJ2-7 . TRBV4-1 TGCGCCAGCAGCCAAGACATGGGCCACGAGCAGTACTTC CASSQDMGHEQYF
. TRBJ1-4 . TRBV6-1 TGTGCCAGCAGTGAAACCGGGGGCGTAGAAAAACTGTTTTTT CASSETGGVEKLFF